This paragraph covers one T cell receptor beta chain sequence. No antigen is known for it. The data stem from a study of STAT3 mutations in large granular lymphocyte leukemia. Overall study results and limits: In T-cell large granular lymphocyte leukemia, about half of patients showed multiple immunodominant subclonotypes.

Around 40,000 productive templates were obtained per sample on average. This table comes from immunoSEQ multiplex PCR, and its TCRdb copy is limited to in-frame clones, with some not included. The table lists under 20,000 clones, around 93% of them singletons. The CDR3 sequence is 11 residues long. Germline V gives CDR1 GTSNPN, CDR2 SVGIG (reference sequence). With 5 bases removed from V and 1 base from J, the gap between germline ends came to 5 bases. The sequence was obtained from a man between 60 and 70 years old with T-cell large granular lymphocyte leukemia. Some clones in this sample may be carry-over from other donors' samples. Sequencing was done on a sample of peripheral blood mononuclear cells. The chain uses TRBV30 and TRBJ1-1; no firm D call. CDR3 sequence (DNA): TGTGCCTGGGCCAGGAACACTGAAGCTTTCTTT. Residues: CAWARNTEAFF.